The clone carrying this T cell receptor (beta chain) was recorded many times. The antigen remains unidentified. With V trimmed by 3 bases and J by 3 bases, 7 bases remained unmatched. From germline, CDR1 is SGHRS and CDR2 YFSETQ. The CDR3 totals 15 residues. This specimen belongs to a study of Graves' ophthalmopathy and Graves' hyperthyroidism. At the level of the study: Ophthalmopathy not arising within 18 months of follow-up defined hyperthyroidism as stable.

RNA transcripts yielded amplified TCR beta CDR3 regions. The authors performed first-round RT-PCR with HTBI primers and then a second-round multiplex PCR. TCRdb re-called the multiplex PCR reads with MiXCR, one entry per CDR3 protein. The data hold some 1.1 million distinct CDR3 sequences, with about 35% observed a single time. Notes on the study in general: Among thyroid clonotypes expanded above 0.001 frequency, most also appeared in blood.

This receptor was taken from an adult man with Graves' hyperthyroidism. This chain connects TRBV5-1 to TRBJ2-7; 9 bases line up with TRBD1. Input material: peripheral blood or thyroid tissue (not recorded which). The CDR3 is CASSSPDRGVYEQYF. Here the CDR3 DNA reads TGCGCCAGCAGCTCGCCGGACAGGGGTGTCTACGAGCAGTACTTC.